This TCR beta chain emerged from a study of blood T cell repertoires in COVID-19 (dated by TCRdb to about 2020). About the investigation overall: Collaborator samples came from the United States, Italy and Spain and covered acute and convalescent phases of COVID-19. The prospective study material was composed of cDNA or gDNA derived from T cells, B-cell-depleted T cells, or PBMCs. Subjects who had been exposed to COVID-19, were actively infected with it, or had recovered from it provided the deeply sampled blood TCRbeta repertoires that made up the dataset. The repertoires were made available in a free public database intended to serve as a resource for research on the immune response to SARS-CoV-2. Samples were obtained from the ongoing ImmuneRACE study (first 160 participants) and from about 1,300 subjects provided by 6 global collaborators. Sample metadata almost always included a de-identified subject ID, COVID-19 status, age in years and sex. Where available, HLA class I and class II types were taken from metadata supplied by the sample provider and were not determined by assay-based typing.

General findings and caveats noted by the study authors: The quantity of clinical and demographic metadata differed by source and by participant and was supplied without curation.

TCRbeta CDR3 regions were amplified from genomic DNA by means of the immunoSEQ Assay, a bias-controlled multiplex PCR. Per the authors' processing: Nucleated cell counts per sample were estimated from amplification of reference gene primers within the assay. To quantify the absolute abundance of each unique TCRbeta CDR3 rearrangement, sequence reads were collapsed and filtered. For each sample, productive Simpson clonality was calculated by taking the square root of Simpson's diversity index across productive rearrangements. In its TCRdb copy, this immuneACCESS table keeps in-frame sequences only and misses some clones. Where compared with another copy, unresolved V genes explain less than half of these, and the others have no known cause. That table supplies the V and J calls and clone size; D and trimming were determined from the DNA. This sample gives about 210,000 clones in total; around 82% of them show up just once. Jointly, the top ten make up 9.5% to 15% of the sample.

Notes on this clone: Which antigen it targets is not known. Per-nucleotide qualities are absent, and no much larger clonotype sits a single base away.

The CDR3 runs 12 residues from the cysteine to the phenylalanine. Just the 36-base CDR3 DNA is kept, in frame starting at base 1. Looking up the germline V gene (reference sequence) yields CDR1 PRHDT and CDR2 FYEKMQ. Between the V and J ends, shortened by 3 bases and 13 bases respectively, the junction contains 15 bases. Each collaborating institution followed its own protocols to collect whole blood in K2EDTA tubes. Collaborator samples were shipped for TCRbeta analysis as frozen whole blood, isolated PBMCs, or DNA extracted from either sample type. Sequenced: peripheral blood. This TCR derives from a human donor in a cohort sampled during active COVID-19. The chain couples TRBV13 to TRBJ1-2; the D segment could be TRBD1, given 6 matching bases. The DNA sequence is TGTGCCAGCAGCTTGGGGGAGGGGGACTTCACCTTC. This is translated as CASSLGEGDFTF.